The clone carrying this TCR beta chain was detected only a few times. After removal of 2 bases from V and 0 bases from J, the junction contained 9 bases not matched to a gene. The CDR3 has 18 residues. Germline CDR1 KGHSH, CDR2 LQKENI. These data originate in a study of T cells in Graves' hyperthyroidism and ophthalmopathy. Using RNA transcripts as the source, TCR beta CDR3 regions were amplified. The HTBI set primed first-round TCR CDR3 RT-PCR. A single record per CDR3 protein comes from TCRdb applying MiXCR to the multiplex PCR reads. The table includes around 340,000 distinct CDR3 sequences, 20% to 25% detected once.

Sequencing input: blood. This clonotype originated in a woman aged 45-65 years with Graves' hyperthyroidism. The chain recombines TRBV18 with TRBJ1-5; TRBD1 agrees at 8 bases. CDR3 coding DNA: TGTGCCAGCTCACCAGTCGGTCAGGGGGCATCTAGCAATCAGCCCCAGCATTTT. Protein: CASSPVGQGASSNQPQHF.